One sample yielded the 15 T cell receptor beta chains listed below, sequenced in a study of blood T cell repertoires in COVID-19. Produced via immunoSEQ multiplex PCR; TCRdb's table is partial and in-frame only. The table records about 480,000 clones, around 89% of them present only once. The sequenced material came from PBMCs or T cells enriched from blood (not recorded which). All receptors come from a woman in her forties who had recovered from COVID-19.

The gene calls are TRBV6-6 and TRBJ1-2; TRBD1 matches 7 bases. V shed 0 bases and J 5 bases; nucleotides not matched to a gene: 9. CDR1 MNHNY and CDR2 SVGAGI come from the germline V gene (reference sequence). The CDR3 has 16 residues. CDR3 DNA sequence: TGTGCCAGCAGTTACTCAGTACAGGGGATGGGGTATGGCTACACCTTC. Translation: CASSYSVQGMGYGYTF.

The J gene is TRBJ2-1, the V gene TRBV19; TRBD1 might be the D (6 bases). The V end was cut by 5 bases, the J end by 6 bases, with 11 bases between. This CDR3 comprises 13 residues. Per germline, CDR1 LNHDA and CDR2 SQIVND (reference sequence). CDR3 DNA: TGTGCCAGTAGTGAACAGGGCTCCAATGAGCAGTTCTTC. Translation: CASSEQGSNEQFF.

CDR3 amino acids: CASGLGGETVSGNTIYF. Written as DNA, the CDR3 is TGCGCCAGCGGACTTGGGGGGGAGACGGTGTCAGGAAACACCATATATTTT. J is TRBJ1-3 and V is TRBV5-1; D perhaps matches TRBD1 (5 bases). CDR1 is SGHRS and CDR2 is YFSETQ in the germline V gene. Trimming left V 7 bases short and J 4 bases short, with 24 bases between. The CDR3 has 17 amino acids. The entire variable domain, with the rest obtained from reference TRBV5-1 and TRBJ1-3, is as follows: KAGVTQTPRYLIKTRGQQVTLSCSPISGHRSVSWYQQTPGQGLQFLFEYFSETQRNKGNFPGRFSGRQFSNSRSEMNVSTLELGDSALYLCASGLGGETVSGNTIYFGEGSWLTVV.

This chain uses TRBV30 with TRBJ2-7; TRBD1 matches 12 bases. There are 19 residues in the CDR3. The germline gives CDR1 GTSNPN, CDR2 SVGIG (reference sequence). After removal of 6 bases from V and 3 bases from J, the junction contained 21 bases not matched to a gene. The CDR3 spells CACTPPGQGAFGRDYEQYF. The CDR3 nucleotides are TGTGCCTGCACCCCCCCGGGACAGGGGGCTTTCGGGAGAGACTACGAGCAGTACTTC.

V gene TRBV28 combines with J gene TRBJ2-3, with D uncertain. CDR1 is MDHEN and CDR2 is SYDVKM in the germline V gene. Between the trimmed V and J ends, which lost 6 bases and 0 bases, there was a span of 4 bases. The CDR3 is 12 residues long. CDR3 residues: CASSPSTDTQYF. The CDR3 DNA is TGTGCCAGCAGCCCTAGCACAGATACGCAGTATTTT.

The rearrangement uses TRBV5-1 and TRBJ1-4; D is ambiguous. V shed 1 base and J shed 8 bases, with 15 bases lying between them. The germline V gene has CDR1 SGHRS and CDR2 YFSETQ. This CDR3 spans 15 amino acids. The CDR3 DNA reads TGCGCCAGCAGCTTGAATGGGGAGGTCGGCGAAAAACTGTTTTTT. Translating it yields CASSLNGEVGEKLFF.

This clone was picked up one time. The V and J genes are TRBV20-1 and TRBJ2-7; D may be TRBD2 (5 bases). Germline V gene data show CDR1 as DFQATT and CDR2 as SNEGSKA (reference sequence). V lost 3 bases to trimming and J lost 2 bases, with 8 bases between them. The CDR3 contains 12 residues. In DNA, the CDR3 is TGCAGTGCTAGTCTCGGGGCCTACGAGCAGTACTTC. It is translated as CSASLGAYEQYF.

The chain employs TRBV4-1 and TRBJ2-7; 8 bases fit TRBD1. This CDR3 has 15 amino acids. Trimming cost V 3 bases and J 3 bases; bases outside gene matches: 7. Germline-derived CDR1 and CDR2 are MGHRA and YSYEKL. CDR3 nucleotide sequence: TGCGCCAGCAGCCAGTTTGTCGGACAGGGCTACGAGCAGTACTTC. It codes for CASSQFVGQGYEQYF.

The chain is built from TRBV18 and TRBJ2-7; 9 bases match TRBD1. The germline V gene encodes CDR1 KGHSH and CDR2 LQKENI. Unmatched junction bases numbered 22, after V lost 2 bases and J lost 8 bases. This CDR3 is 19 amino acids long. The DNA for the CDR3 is TGTGCCAGCTCACCAGTCGGGCCGGGGACAGGGACTGAAAAATACAAGCAGTACTTC. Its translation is CASSPVGPGTGTEKYKQYF.

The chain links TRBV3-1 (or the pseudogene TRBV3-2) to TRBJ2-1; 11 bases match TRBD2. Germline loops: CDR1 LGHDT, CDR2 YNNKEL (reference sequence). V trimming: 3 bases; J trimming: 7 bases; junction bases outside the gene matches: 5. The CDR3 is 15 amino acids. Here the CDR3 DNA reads TGTGCCAGCAGCCATCCGGGACTAGCGGTTAATGAGCAGTTCTTC. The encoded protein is CASSHPGLAVNEQFF.

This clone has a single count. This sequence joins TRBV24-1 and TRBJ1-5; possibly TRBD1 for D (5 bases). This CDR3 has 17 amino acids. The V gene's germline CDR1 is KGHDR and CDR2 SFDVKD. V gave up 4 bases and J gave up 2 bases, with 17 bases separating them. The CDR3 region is CATSDSDWGRGNQPQHF. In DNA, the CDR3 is TGTGCCACCAGTGACTCCGATTGGGGCCGGGGCAATCAGCCCCAGCATTTT.

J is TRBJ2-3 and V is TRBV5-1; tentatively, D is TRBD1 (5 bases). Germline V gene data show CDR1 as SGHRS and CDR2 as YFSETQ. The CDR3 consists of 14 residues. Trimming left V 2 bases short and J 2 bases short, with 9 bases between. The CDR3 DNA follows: TGCGCCAGCAGCTTAGACAGAACCACAGATACGCAGTATTTT. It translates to CASSLDRTTDTQYF.

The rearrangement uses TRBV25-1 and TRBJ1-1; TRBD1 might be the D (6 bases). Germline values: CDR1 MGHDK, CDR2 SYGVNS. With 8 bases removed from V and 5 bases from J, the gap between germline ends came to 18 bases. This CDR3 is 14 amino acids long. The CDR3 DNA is TGTGCCAGCTCAAGTACAGGGAGCCAGACTGAAGCTTTCTTT. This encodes CASSSTGSQTEAFF.

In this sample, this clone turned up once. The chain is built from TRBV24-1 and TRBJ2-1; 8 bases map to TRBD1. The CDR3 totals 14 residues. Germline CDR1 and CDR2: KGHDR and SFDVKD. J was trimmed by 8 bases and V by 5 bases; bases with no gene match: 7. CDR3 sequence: CATSARGLGDEQFF. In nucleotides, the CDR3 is TGTGCCACCAGTGCCAGGGGGCTGGGGGATGAGCAGTTCTTC.

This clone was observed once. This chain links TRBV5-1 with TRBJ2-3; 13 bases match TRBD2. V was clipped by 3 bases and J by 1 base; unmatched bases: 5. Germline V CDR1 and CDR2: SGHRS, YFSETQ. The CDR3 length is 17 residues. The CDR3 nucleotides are TGCGCCAGCAGCTCAGGACTAGCGGGAGCCGGCACAGATACGCAGTATTTT. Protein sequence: CASSSGLAGAGTDTQYF.